This TCR beta chain was retrieved from a study of T cell clones after liver transplantation. This CDR3 contains 16 residues. Germline V gene sequence: CDR1 ENHRY, CDR2 SYGVKD. J was trimmed by 0 bases and V by 2 bases; bases with no gene match: 5. Repertoires were generated with immunoSEQ multiplex PCR, while TCRdb's copy carries only in-frame clones and drops some. The sample holds approximately 75,000 clones; 80% are singletons and the top ten take roughly 0.87%. The gene calls are TRBV10-3 and TRBJ1-2; 8 positions agree with TRBD1. The clonotype originates from a human patient who received a liver transplant. A share of the T cells may be of graft donor origin. Sequenced here: CD4+ T cells from blood, sampled 12 months after liver transplant. CDR3 DNA: TGTGCCATCAGTGAGGGCAGGGGGCGAGCTAACTATGGCTACACCTTC. This encodes CAISEGRGRANYGYTF.